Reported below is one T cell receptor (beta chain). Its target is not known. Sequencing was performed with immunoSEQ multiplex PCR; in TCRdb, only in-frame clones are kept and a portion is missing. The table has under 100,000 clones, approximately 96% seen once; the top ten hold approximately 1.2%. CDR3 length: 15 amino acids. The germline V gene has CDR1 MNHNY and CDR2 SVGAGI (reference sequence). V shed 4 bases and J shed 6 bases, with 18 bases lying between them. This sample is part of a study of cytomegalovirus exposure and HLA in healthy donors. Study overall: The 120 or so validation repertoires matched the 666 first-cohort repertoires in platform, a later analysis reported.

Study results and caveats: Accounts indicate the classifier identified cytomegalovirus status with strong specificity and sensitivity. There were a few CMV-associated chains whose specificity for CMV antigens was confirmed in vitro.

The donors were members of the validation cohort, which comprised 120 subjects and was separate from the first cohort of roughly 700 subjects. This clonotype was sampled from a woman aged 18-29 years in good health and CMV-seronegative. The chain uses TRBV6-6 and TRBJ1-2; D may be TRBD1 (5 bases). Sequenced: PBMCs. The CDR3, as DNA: TGTGCCAGCAGTTCCACCGTCATAGGGGTGGATGGCTACACCTTC. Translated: CASSSTVIGVDGYTF.